These 18 T cell receptor beta chains came from one sample sequenced in a study of blood T cell repertoires in COVID-19. This table comes from immunoSEQ multiplex PCR, and its TCRdb copy is limited to in-frame clones, with some not included. Of roughly 70,000 clones detected, around 92% appear once; the ten largest clones hold about 12%. Specimen: peripheral blood. These receptors were collected from a human donor with active COVID-19. The donor label of this sample is uncertain.

V gene TRBV6-1 combines with J gene TRBJ2-7; 10 positions match TRBD1. The CDR3 is made up of 12 amino acids. V lost 6 bases and J lost 5; bases outside the gene matches: 1. Germline assignment: CDR1 MNHNS and CDR2 SASEGT. CDR3 sequence: CASRGTGDEQYF. The CDR3 nucleotides read TGTGCCAGCAGGGGGACAGGGGACGAGCAGTACTTC.

This clone was counted once. V usage is TRBV19 and J usage is TRBJ2-3; D remains unclear. Germline V gene lookup returns CDR1 LNHDA and CDR2 SQIVND (reference sequence). V gave up 6 bases and J gave up 0 bases, with 7 bases separating them. The length of the CDR3 is 13 residues. The CDR3, as DNA: TGTGCCAGTAGCGGGTCTAGCACAGATACGCAGTATTTT. Translation gives CASSGSSTDTQYF.

The chain is built from TRBV25-1 and TRBJ2-2; 7 positions agree with TRBD1. This CDR3 is 15 amino acids long. Germline-derived CDR1 and CDR2 are MGHDK and SYGVNS. V was clipped by 2 bases and J by 0 bases; unmatched bases: 0. The CDR3 nucleotides read TGTGCCAGCAGTGAAGGGACAGCGAACACCGGGGAGCTGTTTTTT. This gives the protein CASSEGTANTGELFF.

The chain carries TRBV5-4 and TRBJ2-3; 11 positions agree with TRBD2. The CDR3 loop spans 17 amino acids. In germline, CDR1 is SGHNT, CDR2 YYREEE (reference sequence). J lost 4 bases, V lost 0 bases, and 7 bases had no gene match. The CDR3 here is CASSLGTSGSGSDTQYF. The CDR3 region has the DNA TGTGCCAGCAGCTTGGGAACTAGCGGGAGTGGTTCAGATACGCAGTATTTT.

The V and J genes are TRBV19 and TRBJ1-5; D is unresolved. CDR3 size: 14 residues. Looked up from germline, CDR1 is LNHDA and CDR2 is SQIVND (reference sequence). The V end was cut by 3 bases, the J end by 4 bases, with 10 bases between. The CDR3 here is CASSIRADNQPQHF. Written as DNA, the CDR3 is TGTGCCAGTAGTATTCGAGCGGATAATCAGCCCCAGCATTTT.

J is TRBJ2-1 and V is TRBV6-2 or TRBV6-3; 14 bases align to TRBD2. J lost 7 bases, V lost 4 bases, and 12 bases had no gene match. Germline CDR1 and CDR2: MNHEY and SVGEGT. The length of the CDR3 is 18 residues. The DNA of the CDR3 is TGTGCCAGCAGTTTCACACTAACCGGGACTAGCGGGAGAAATGAGCAGTTCTTC. It translates to CASSFTLTGTSGRNEQFF.

The chain is built from TRBV5-6 and TRBJ2-1; the D is unclear. V lost 7 bases and J 9 bases, leaving 8 bases between the germline ends. The CDR3 has 10 amino acids. CDR1 is SGHDT, CDR2 YYEEEE, per germline. The chain's CDR3 is CASGPTEQFF. The CDR3 nucleotides are TGTGCCAGCGGGCCGACTGAGCAGTTCTTC.

The CDR3 protein is CASSETATLIYGYTF. The CDR3 coding sequence is TGTGCCAGTAGTGAGACAGCCACCCTAATCTATGGCTACACCTTC. V and J are TRBV19 and TRBJ1-2; D is possibly TRBD1 (5 bases). Germline V gene sequence: CDR1 LNHDA, CDR2 SQIVND (reference sequence). V dropped 5 bases and J dropped 4 bases, with 17 bases sitting between them. This CDR3 comprises 15 residues.

This rearrangement joins TRBV11-2 to TRBJ1-2; D is unresolved. The germline CDR1 and CDR2 sequences are SGHAT and FQNNGV. The CDR3 contains 13 residues. With 5 bases removed from V and 8 bases from J, the gap between germline ends came to 15 bases. CDR3 sequence reads: CASSPLATTGYTF. The CDR3 DNA follows: TGTGCCAGCAGCCCCCTCGCTACGACAGGCTACACCTTC.

This sequence joins TRBV12-5 and TRBJ2-3; 14 bases line up with TRBD2. This CDR3 contains 17 residues. Looked up from germline, CDR1 is LGHNT and CDR2 is FRNRAP. J lost 4 bases, V lost 1 base, and 4 bases had no gene match. The CDR3, as DNA: TGTGCTAGTGGTTTGGGGACTAGCGGGAGGTACTCAGATACGCAGTATTTT. It yields the protein CASGLGTSGRYSDTQYF.

The chain joins TRBV5-1 to TRBJ2-5; TRBD1 matches at 9 bases. CDR3 length equals 15 residues. Germline V gene data show CDR1 as SGHRS and CDR2 as YFSETQ. With V trimmed by 5 bases and J by 3 bases, 8 bases remained unmatched. CDR3 nucleotides: TGCGCCAGCAGACCTGACAGGGGGATAGAAGAGACCCAGTACTTC. It yields the protein CASRPDRGIEETQYF. The full variable domain, in which reference TRBV5-1 and TRBJ2-5 provide the parts outside the CDR3, is KAGVTQTPRYLIKTRGQQVTLSCSPISGHRSVSWYQQTPGQGLQFLFEYFSETQRNKGNFPGRFSGRQFSNSRSEMNVSTLELGDSALYLCASRPDRGIEETQYFGPGTRLLVL.

The genes are TRBV28 and TRBJ2-1, with TRBD2 matching over 13 bases. This CDR3 has 15 amino acids. V shed 7 bases and J 7 bases; nucleotides not matched to a gene: 7. CDR1 is MDHEN and CDR2 is SYDVKM in the germline V gene. The CDR3 nucleotides read TGTGCCAGCAAACTAGCGGGAGGGCCCCGGAATGAGCAGTTCTTC. Protein: CASKLAGGPRNEQFF. Supplemented by reference TRBV28 and TRBJ2-1, the full variable domain reads DVKVTQSSRYLVKRTGEKVFLECVQDMDHENMFWYRQDPGLGLRLIYFSYDVKMKEKGDIPEGYSVSREKKERFSLILESASTNQTSMYLCASKLAGGPRNEQFFGPGTRLTVL.

This clone was recorded a few times. The chain's CDR3 is CASGGGMPEEQYF. CDR3 nucleotides: TGTGCCAGCGGCGGGGGGATGCCCGAGGAGCAGTACTTC. The chain joins TRBV7-2 to TRBJ2-7; 8 bases are a match to TRBD2. Per germline, CDR1 SGHTA and CDR2 FQGNSA. The CDR3 runs 13 residues. J lost 7 bases, V lost 8 bases, and 10 bases had no gene match.

The V gene is TRBV7-9, the J gene TRBJ1-1; D perhaps matches TRBD1 (5 bases). Trimming shortened V by 1 base and J by 0 bases, and 15 bases separated the two germline ends. Germline lookup yields CDR1 SEHNR and CDR2 FQNEAQ (reference sequence). The CDR3 extends over 17 amino acids. The CDR3 coding sequence is TGTGCCAGCAGCTTAGGATACGCGGGACTCTTGAACACTGAAGCTTTCTTT. Protein product: CASSLGYAGLLNTEAFF.

The CDR3 here is CASSIGARTDTQYF. CDR3 sequence (DNA): TGTGCCAGTAGTATAGGGGCCCGCACAGATACGCAGTATTTT. The rearrangement links TRBV19 to TRBJ2-3; no firm D call. The CDR3 runs 14 residues. V lost 1 base, J lost 1 base, and 6 bases lay in between. CDR1 and CDR2 from the germline V gene are LNHDA and SQIVND (reference sequence).

The chain recombines TRBV6-2 or TRBV6-3 with TRBJ2-6; D remains ambiguous. CDR3 length: 15 residues. Germline V lookup: CDR1 MNHEY, CDR2 SVGEGT. Trimming took 2 bases from V and 2 from J, leaving 7 bases between them. The CDR3 nucleotides read TGTGCCAGCAGTTACGGCTTGGCTGGGGCCAACGTCCTGACTTTC. Translated, it gives CASSYGLAGANVLTF.

The chain uses TRBV10-2 and TRBJ2-7, with TRBD2 matching over 7 bases. Germline-derived CDR1 and CDR2 are WSHSY and SAAADI. V lost 5 bases, J lost 6 bases, and 10 bases stayed unmatched. The CDR3 is made up of 14 amino acids. The CDR3 bases are TGCGCCAGCAGTAGGCGGGACTATCCTCGCGAGCAGTACTTC. Encoded protein: CASSRRDYPREQYF.

The gene calls are TRBV5-6 and TRBJ1-4; 7 nucleotides match TRBD1. The CDR3 is made up of 13 amino acids. Looked up from germline, CDR1 is SGHDT and CDR2 is YYEEEE. Trimming removed 5 bases from V and 4 bases from J; junction bases left unmatched: 2. CDR3 protein: CASRGQLNEKLFF. The CDR3 DNA sequence: TGTGCCAGCAGGGGACAGCTTAATGAAAAACTGTTTTTT.